Listed here is a single T cell receptor (beta chain). Losses at the gene ends were 3 bases for V and 2 bases for J; bases not matched to a gene: 7. Germline V gene sequence: CDR1 SGHNT, CDR2 YENEEA. This CDR3 region has 16 residues. It was across several immunoSEQ plates that each subset's genomic DNA was evenly split. Libraries were prepared by immunoSEQ multiplex PCR; TCRdb keeps only in-frame clonotypes and omits some of them. This table has approximately 1,000,000 clones, approximately 75% appearing once. The sample comes from a study of shared clonotypes between healthy human individuals. For the study at large: Sampling drew on donors who were a couple of women and three men aged 18 to 49. Used for every donor were three CD4 naive, three CD4 memory, two CD8 naive and one CD8 memory plate.

The V call is TRBV11-3, the J call TRBJ2-1; 7 bases are shared with TRBD2. The clonotype originates from a man aged 18 to 29 in good health. Some clones in this sample may be carry-over from other donors' samples. Material for sequencing was memory CD4+ T cells from PBMCs. Regarding subset: CD45RA-negative fraction. CDR3 coding DNA: TGTGCCAGCAGCTTTCGGGGGGACCTCCCCTACAATGAGCAGTTCTTC. Amino acid sequence: CASSFRGDLPYNEQFF.